This T cell receptor (beta chain) was sequenced in a study of T cells in localized non-small cell lung cancer. The data were produced by immunoSEQ multiplex PCR, yet TCRdb's version contains in-frame clones alone and is incomplete. The sample holds around 41,000 clones, 86% seen once. This CDR3 is built from 14 residues. The input for sequencing was peripheral blood, taken before any cancer treatment. This TCR derives from a woman aged 18-49 years with stage III lung adenocarcinoma. V and J are TRBV1 and TRBJ2-2; whether TRBD1, the table's D call, matches the DNA was not checked. TRBV1 corresponds to a pseudogene. Here the CDR3 reads CTRRGRRNTGELFF. The CDR3 nucleotides read TGCACCAGAAGGGGGCGGAGGAACACCGGGGAGCTGTTTTTT.